The clone carrying this T cell receptor (beta chain) appeared many times. Antigen: not known. The length of the CDR3 is 14 residues. Trimming removed 0 bases at V and 4 bases at J, with 9 bases between. Germline CDR1 and CDR2: SGHRS and YFSETQ. The data were taken from a study of CD8 T cells in ankylosing spondylitis. Whole-study findings and limits: Significant enrichment of disease-linked clones was reported in matched ankylosing spondylitis synovial fluid.

MiXCR was run by TCRdb on the 5' RACE reads, yielding one entry per CDR3 protein. The sample shows roughly 160,000 distinct CDR3 sequences, approximately 10% of them seen only once. Sequencing input: blood, either unsorted or a sorted T cell fraction (not recorded which). The clonotype was recovered from a male donor with ankylosing spondylitis or in good health (not recorded which). This chain connects TRBV5-1 to TRBJ2-3; D is ambiguous. CDR3 in amino acids: CASSLAKSADTQYF. CDR3 nucleotide sequence: TGCGCCAGCAGCTTGGCGAAGTCAGCAGATACGCAGTATTTT.